This T cell receptor (beta chain) was retrieved from a study of early stage breast cancer tumors listed by TCRdb under 2017. For context, the study as a whole: Of the approximately 15 invasive breast tumors, roughly eleven were found to be estrogen receptor-positive, progesterone receptor-positive and HER2-negative. About 70% of the 12 ER+/PR+/HER2- tumors were invasive ductal carcinomas, while the other four were invasive lobular carcinomas. A read coverage of roughly 10-fold per sample was achieved on average. The samples as a whole yielded roughly 2,700,000 detected templates, corresponding to some 1 million unique clonotypes. Results and caveats for the whole study, not just this receptor: Greater similarity was observed between blood and normal breast repertoires than between blood and tumor repertoires, and tumor was distinguished from normal in about 90% of the 16 patients when each tissue was compared with blood. Enriched TCRB sequences shared across patients were found to be mostly commonly generated sequences that were unlikely to play an important role in the tumor microenvironment. Chain pairing and functional markers such as CD4, CD8 and FOXP3 were missed by bulk genomic DNA sequencing of unsorted cells. Compared with adjacent normal breast tissue, tumors had higher clonality and around 2.5-fold greater T cell density. Because the cohort was small, analysis by tumor subtype was not possible.

The study profiled bulk TCR beta-chain repertoires in matched peripheral blood, tumor and adjacent normal breast tissue taken from approximately 15 patients with early-stage breast cancer. Before surgery, about 5-10 mL of whole blood was collected in EDTA tubes and processed within 2 hours. Peripheral blood mononuclear cells were isolated by Ficoll-Paque centrifugation in SepMate-50 tubes. PBMCs were cryopreserved in aliquots of 2 to 4 million cells in approximately 90% FBS with 10% DMSO and kept in liquid nitrogen. The Qiagen AllPrep DNA/RNA Mini kit was used for genomic DNA extraction. The CDR3 measures 12 amino acids from cysteine to phenylalanine. Only the CDR3 part of the read is kept: 36 bases, read in frame from the first base. Relative to germline, V is 2 bases shorter and J is 13 bases shorter, with 14 bases between their ends. CDR1 is given as SGHTA and CDR2 as FQGNSA, both from the germline V gene.

Each sample was amplified in two independent genomic DNA replicates, using 0.4 to 0.6 ug for blood and approximately 1.6 ug for tumor or normal breast. TCRB sequencing of genomic DNA was carried out with the ImmunoSeq Intro kit according to the manufacturer's instructions. For absolute quantification, the roughly 30-cycle multiplex PCR included proprietary primers along with spike-in control sequences. Single-end 150-bp reads were used to sequence an 87-bp fragment covering the CDR3 and the flanking V and J genes. Seven samples, each with two replicates, were multiplexed per lane of an Illumina MiSeq using version 3.0 chemistry. The published analysis was carried out like this. The vendor's proprietary pipeline processed the raw data and merged both replicates into a single result for each sample. A clonotype was defined as productive rearrangements that share the same V-gene family, CDR3 amino acid sequence and J-gene segment. To compute clonality, the normalized Shannon entropy (Pielou evenness) of TCRB abundances was subtracted from 1. T cell density was estimated as total templates divided by the number of input cells, with the number of input cells inferred from the DNA input amount. Recon, run with its default parameters, was used to estimate overall repertoire diversity and clonality. Clonotypes with over 0.1% abundance in tumor and at least 32-fold higher abundance in tumor than in normal breast were defined as tumor-enriched. The table comes from immuneACCESS by way of TCRdb, which keeps in-frame sequences with V and J called. Part of the clones is missing from these tables; in studies checked, under half for an unresolved V gene and the rest for unknown reasons. V, J and clone size are those of that table, while D and trimming were read from the DNA. Recorded for this sample are roughly 30,000 clones; more than 80% of them occurred a single time. The ten largest clones capture approximately 11% of the sample.

As regards this clone: Its antigen remains undetermined. No base quality values were provided; no much bigger clone lies one nucleotide off.

The sequence was collected from a person aged 60 to 70 with breast cancer. What was sequenced was blood. The chain joins TRBV7-2 to TRBJ2-5, with the D gene not clear enough to name. The encoded CDR3 is CASSLTSWSWYF. The sequence in DNA is TGTGCCAGCAGCTTAACATCCTGGTCGTGGTACTTC.